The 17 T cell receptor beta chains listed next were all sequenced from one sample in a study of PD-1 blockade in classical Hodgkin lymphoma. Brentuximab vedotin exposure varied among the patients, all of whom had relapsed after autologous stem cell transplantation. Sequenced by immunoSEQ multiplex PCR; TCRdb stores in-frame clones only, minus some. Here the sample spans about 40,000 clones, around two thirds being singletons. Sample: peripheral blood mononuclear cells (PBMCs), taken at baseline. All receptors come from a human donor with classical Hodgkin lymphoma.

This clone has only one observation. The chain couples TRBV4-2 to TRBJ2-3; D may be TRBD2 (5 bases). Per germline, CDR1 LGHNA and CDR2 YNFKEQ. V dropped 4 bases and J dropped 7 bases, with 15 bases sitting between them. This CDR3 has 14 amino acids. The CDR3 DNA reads TGTGCCAGCAGCCCGGACTGGTTTACGAATACGCAGTATTTT. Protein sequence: CASSPDWFTNTQYF.

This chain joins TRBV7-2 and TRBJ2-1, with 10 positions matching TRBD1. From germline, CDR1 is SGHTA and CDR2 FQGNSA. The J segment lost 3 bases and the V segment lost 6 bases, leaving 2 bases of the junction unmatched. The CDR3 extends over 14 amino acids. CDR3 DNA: TGTGCCAGCAGGAGGACAGGGGGCTACAATGAGCAGTTCTTC. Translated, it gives CASRRTGGYNEQFF.

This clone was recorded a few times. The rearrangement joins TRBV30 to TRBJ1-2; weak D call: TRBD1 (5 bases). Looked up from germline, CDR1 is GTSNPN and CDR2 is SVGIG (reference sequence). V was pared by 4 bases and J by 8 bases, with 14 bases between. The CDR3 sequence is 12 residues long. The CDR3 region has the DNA TGTGCCTGGACCACCGTTGGGGGAGGCTACACCTTC. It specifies CAWTTVGGGYTF.

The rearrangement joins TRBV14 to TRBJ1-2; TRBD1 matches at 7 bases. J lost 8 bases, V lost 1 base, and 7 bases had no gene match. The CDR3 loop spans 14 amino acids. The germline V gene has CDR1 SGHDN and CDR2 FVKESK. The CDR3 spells CASSQVAEGQGYTF. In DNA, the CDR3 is TGTGCCAGCAGCCAAGTAGCGGAGGGACAGGGCTACACCTTC.

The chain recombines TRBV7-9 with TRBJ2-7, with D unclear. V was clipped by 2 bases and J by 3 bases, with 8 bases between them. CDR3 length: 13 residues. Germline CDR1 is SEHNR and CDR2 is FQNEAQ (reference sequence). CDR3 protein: CASSLPWDYEQYF. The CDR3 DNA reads TGTGCCAGCAGCTTACCCTGGGACTACGAGCAGTACTTC.

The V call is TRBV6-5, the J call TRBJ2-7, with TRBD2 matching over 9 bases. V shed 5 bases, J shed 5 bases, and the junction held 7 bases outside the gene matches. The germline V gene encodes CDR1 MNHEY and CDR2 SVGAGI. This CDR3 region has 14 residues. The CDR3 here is CASSPPGLADEQYF. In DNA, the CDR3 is TGTGCCAGCAGTCCTCCGGGACTAGCCGACGAGCAGTACTTC.

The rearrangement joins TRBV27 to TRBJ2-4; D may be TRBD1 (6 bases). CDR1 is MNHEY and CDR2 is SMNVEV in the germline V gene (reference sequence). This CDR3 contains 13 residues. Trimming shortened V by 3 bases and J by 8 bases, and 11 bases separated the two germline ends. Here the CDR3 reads CASSFPGADIQYF. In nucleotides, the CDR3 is TGTGCCAGCAGTTTCCCAGGGGCAGACATTCAGTACTTC.

CDR3 bases: TGCGCCAGCAGTGTAGGACAGGCTTCTAACTATGGCTACACCTTC. The encoded protein is CASSVGQASNYGYTF. The J gene is TRBJ1-2, the V gene TRBV4-3; 7 positions agree with TRBD1. The ends lost 6 bases at V and 0 bases at J; junction bases unmatched: 7. CDR3 length equals 15 residues. The V gene's germline CDR1 is LGHNA and CDR2 YSLEER.

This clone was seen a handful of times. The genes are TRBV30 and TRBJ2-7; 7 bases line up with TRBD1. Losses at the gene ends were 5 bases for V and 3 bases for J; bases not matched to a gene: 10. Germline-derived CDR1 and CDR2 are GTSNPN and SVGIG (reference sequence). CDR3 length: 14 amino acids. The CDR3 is CAWSRGGGYYEQYF. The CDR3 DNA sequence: TGTGCCTGGTCCCGAGGGGGCGGATACTACGAGCAGTACTTC.

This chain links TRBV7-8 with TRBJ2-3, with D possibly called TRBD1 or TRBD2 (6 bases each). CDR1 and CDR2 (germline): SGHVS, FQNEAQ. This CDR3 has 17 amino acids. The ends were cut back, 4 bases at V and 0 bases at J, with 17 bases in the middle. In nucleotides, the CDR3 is TGTGCCAGCAGCTCGATAGGGGGGTCCATAAGCACAGATACGCAGTATTTT. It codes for CASSSIGGSISTDTQYF.

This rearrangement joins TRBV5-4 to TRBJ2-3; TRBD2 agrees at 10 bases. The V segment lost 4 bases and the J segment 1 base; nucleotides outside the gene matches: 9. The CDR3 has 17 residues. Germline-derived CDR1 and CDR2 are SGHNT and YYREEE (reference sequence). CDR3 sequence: CASSPGWLAGGTDTQYF. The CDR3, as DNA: TGTGCCAGCAGCCCTGGGTGGCTAGCGGGGGGCACAGATACGCAGTATTTT. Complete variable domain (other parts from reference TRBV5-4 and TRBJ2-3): ETGVTQSPTHLIKTRGQQVTLRCSSQSGHNTVSWYQQALGQGPQFIFQYYREEENGRGNFPPRFSGLQFPNYSSELNVNALELDDSALYLCASSPGWLAGGTDTQYFGPGTRLTVL.

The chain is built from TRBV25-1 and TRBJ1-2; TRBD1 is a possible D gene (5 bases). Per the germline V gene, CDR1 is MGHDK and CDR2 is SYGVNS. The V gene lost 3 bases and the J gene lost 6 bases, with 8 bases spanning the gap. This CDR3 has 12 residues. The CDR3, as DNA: TGTGCCAGCAGTGACTTCAGGGATGGCTACACCTTC. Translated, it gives CASSDFRDGYTF.

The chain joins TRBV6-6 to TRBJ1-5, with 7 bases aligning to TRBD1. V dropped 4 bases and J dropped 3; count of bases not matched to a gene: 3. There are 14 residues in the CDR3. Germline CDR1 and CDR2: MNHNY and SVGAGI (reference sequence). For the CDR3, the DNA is TGTGCCAGCAGTTTGGGACAGTTCAATCAGCCCCAGCATTTT. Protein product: CASSLGQFNQPQHF.

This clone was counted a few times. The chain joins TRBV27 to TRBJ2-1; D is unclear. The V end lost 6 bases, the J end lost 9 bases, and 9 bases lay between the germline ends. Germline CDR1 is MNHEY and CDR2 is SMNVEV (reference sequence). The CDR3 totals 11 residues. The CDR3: CASRKVREQFF. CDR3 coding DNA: TGTGCCAGCAGGAAAGTACGTGAGCAGTTCTTC.

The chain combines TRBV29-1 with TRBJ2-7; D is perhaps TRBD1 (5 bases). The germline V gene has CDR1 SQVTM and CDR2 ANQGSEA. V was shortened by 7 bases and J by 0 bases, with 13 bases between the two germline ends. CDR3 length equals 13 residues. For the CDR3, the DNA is TGCAGCGGGAAGACAGCGAGCTCCTACGAGCAGTACTTC. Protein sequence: CSGKTASSYEQYF.

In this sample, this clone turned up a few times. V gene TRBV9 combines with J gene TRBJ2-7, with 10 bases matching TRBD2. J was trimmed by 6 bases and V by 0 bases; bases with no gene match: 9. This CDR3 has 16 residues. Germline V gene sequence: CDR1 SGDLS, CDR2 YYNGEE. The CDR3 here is CASSVEGSGGSGEQYF. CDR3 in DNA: TGTGCCAGCAGCGTAGAAGGTAGCGGGGGGTCAGGCGAGCAGTACTTC.

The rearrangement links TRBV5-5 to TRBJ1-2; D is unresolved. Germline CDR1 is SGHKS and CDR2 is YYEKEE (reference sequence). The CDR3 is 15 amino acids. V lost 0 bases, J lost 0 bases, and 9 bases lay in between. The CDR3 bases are TGTGCCAGCAGCTTGGACGACTTAACTAACTATGGCTACACCTTC. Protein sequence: CASSLDDLTNYGYTF.